These 28 T cell receptor beta chains share one sample of origin, sequenced in a study of blood T cell repertoires in COVID-19. Here immunoSEQ multiplex PCR was the method, and the copy in TCRdb shows in-frame clones only, minus some. Counted here are a few hundred thousand clones, around 84% occurring once; the ten biggest clones make up approximately 3%. The material sequenced was peripheral blood. All receptors derive from a man between 60 and 70 years old with acute or convalescent COVID-19.

This chain connects TRBV5-3 to TRBJ2-2, with 8 bases identical to TRBD1. TRBV5-3 is sorted into the ORF group, with uncertain function. After removal of 3 bases from V and 2 bases from J, the junction contained 3 bases not matched to a gene. The CDR3 covers 15 residues. The CDR3 spells CARSSTGDNTGELFF. The CDR3 DNA reads as TGTGCCAGAAGCTCGACAGGGGACAACACCGGGGAGCTGTTTTTT.

The chain couples TRBV20-1 to TRBJ2-3; the match to TRBD2 covers 14 bases. The CDR3 totals 16 residues. CDR1 DFQATT and CDR2 SNEGSKA come from the germline V gene (reference sequence). After removal of 3 bases from V and 2 bases from J, the junction contained 4 bases not matched to a gene. CDR3 in amino acids: CSASGLAGGTTDTQYF. The CDR3 DNA is TGCAGTGCTAGTGGACTAGCGGGGGGAACCACAGATACGCAGTATTTT.

The rearrangement joins TRBV6-5 to TRBJ2-7; 7 positions match TRBD1. The CDR3 covers 13 residues. Germline CDR1 reads MNHEY; CDR2 reads SVGAGI. V was pared by 4 bases and J by 3 bases, with 3 bases of the junction left unmatched. The CDR3 DNA follows: TGTGCCAGCAGTTTGGGACAGAACTACGAGCAGTACTTC. Translating gives CASSLGQNYEQYF.

The chain recombines TRBV11-2 with TRBJ2-2, with 9 bases that match TRBD1. Unmatched junction bases numbered 4, after V lost 1 base and J lost 7 bases. The CDR3 is 15 residues long. Per germline, CDR1 SGHAT and CDR2 FQNNGV. Here the CDR3 reads CASSLATGGHGELFF. In nucleotides, the CDR3 is TGTGCCAGCAGCTTAGCCACAGGGGGCCACGGGGAGCTGTTTTTT.

The chain joins TRBV6-5 to TRBJ2-2; 7 bases are shared with TRBD1. CDR3 size: 16 residues. Germline V CDR1 and CDR2: MNHEY, SVGAGI. The J segment lost 2 bases and the V segment lost 2 bases, leaving 5 bases of the junction unmatched. The CDR3 region is CASSYPTGANTGELFF. The DNA of the CDR3 is TGTGCCAGCAGTTACCCTACAGGGGCCAACACCGGGGAGCTGTTTTTT.

The chain uses TRBV5-4 and TRBJ1-6; TRBD1 matches at 7 bases. Germline V gives CDR1 SGHNT, CDR2 YYREEE (reference sequence). Trimming removed 2 bases from V and 7 bases from J; junction bases left unmatched: 3. This CDR3 comprises 14 residues. In DNA, the CDR3 is TGTGCCAGCAGCTTAGTACAGGGGAATTCACCCCTCCACTTT. Translated: CASSLVQGNSPLHF.

The genes are TRBV15 and TRBJ1-4, with 7 bases aligning to TRBD1. Trimming at V came to 5 bases and at J to 5 bases, leaving 11 bases not matched to a gene. This CDR3 spans 16 amino acids. Germline assignment: CDR1 LNHNV and CDR2 YYDKDF (reference sequence). The CDR3 nucleotides are TGTGCCACCAGCGGAAGGACAGGTGGATTAAATGAAAAACTGTTTTTT. This sequence encodes CATSGRTGGLNEKLFF.

The chain recombines TRBV4-2 with TRBJ1-2; TRBD1 matches at 10 bases. Germline values: CDR1 LGHNA, CDR2 YNFKEQ. Trimming cost V 1 base and J 3 bases; bases outside gene matches: 2. The CDR3 has 15 residues. The CDR3 nucleotides are TGTGCCAGCAGCCAAGTTGGACAGGGGGACTATGGCTACACCTTC. Protein sequence: CASSQVGQGDYGYTF.

The chain employs TRBV3-1 (or the pseudogene TRBV3-2) and TRBJ1-5, with D perhaps TRBD1 (6 bases). Looked up from germline, CDR1 is LGHDT and CDR2 is YNNKEL (reference sequence). This CDR3 is built from 18 residues. V gave up 1 base and J gave up 4 bases, with 20 bases separating them. CDR3 region: CASSQGGHGQRRNQPQHF. Here the CDR3 DNA reads TGTGCCAGCAGCCAAGGGGGACATGGCCAACGCAGAAATCAGCCCCAGCATTTT.

This clone was picked up one time. The chain combines TRBV7-3 with TRBJ2-7; 7 nucleotides align to TRBD1. V dropped 1 base and J dropped 0; count of bases not matched to a gene: 3. Germline V gene data show CDR1 as SGHTA and CDR2 as FQGTGA. This CDR3 is built from 15 residues. CDR3 sequence: CASSLRGGLSYEQYF. CDR3 nucleotides: TGTGCCAGCAGCTTAAGAGGGGGCCTCTCCTACGAGCAGTACTTC.

This chain joins TRBV7-7 and TRBJ2-1, with D possibly matching TRBD2 (6 bases). The CDR3 length is 14 residues. With 1 base removed from V and 5 bases from J, the gap between germline ends came to 9 bases. Per germline, CDR1 SSHAT and CDR2 FNYEAQ (reference sequence). The CDR3 loop is CASSLGWGDNEQFF. DNA for the CDR3: TGTGCCAGCAGCTTAGGTTGGGGGGACAATGAGCAGTTCTTC.

The chain couples TRBV7-6 to TRBJ2-5, with D possibly matching TRBD2 (5 bases). The germline gives CDR1 SGHVS, CDR2 FNYEAQ. The CDR3 covers 15 residues. Trimming shortened V by 4 bases and J by 1 base, and 13 bases separated the two germline ends. CDR3 DNA sequence: TGTGCCAGCAGCTCGCCTCCGACTACCCAAGAGACCCAGTACTTC. This translates into CASSSPPTTQETQYF. Supplemented by reference TRBV7-6 and TRBJ2-5, the full variable domain reads GAGVSQSPRYKVTKRGQDVALRCDPISGHVSLYWYRQALGQGPEFLTYFNYEAQQDKSGLPNDRFSAERPEGSISTLTIQRTEQRDSAMYRCASSSPPTTQETQYFGPGTRLLVL.

This clone was seen only once. The rearrangement uses TRBV27 and TRBJ2-7, with D possibly matching TRBD2 (7 bases). The CDR3 is made up of 15 amino acids. Germline V lookup: CDR1 MNHEY, CDR2 SMNVEV (reference sequence). V shed 8 bases and J shed 3 bases, with 20 bases lying between them. The DNA for the CDR3 is TGTGCCAGCCGAAAATCCGGGGGGCAATTCTACGAGCAGTACTTC. It translates to CASRKSGGQFYEQYF.

The rearrangement links TRBV10-3 to TRBJ2-3; D gene unclear. V lost 10 bases, J lost 5 bases, and 7 bases lay in between. Germline values: CDR1 ENHRY, CDR2 SYGVKD. The CDR3 contains 10 residues. The CDR3 bases are TGTGCCACCGCCAGAGATACGCAGTATTTT. Its translation is CATARDTQYF.

The rearrangement links TRBV30 to TRBJ2-3; tentative D call: TRBD1 (5 bases). With 0 bases removed from V and 1 base from J, the gap between germline ends came to 8 bases. The CDR3 sequence is 14 residues long. Per germline, CDR1 GTSNPN and CDR2 SVGIG (reference sequence). The CDR3 here is CAWSVVGGTDTQYF. CDR3 coding DNA: TGTGCCTGGAGTGTAGTAGGGGGCACAGATACGCAGTATTTT.

The genes are TRBV18 and TRBJ2-3; 7 bases map to TRBD1. After removal of 8 bases from V and 0 bases from J, the junction contained 5 bases not matched to a gene. This CDR3 comprises 14 residues. Germline lookup yields CDR1 KGHSH and CDR2 LQKENI. The CDR3: CASRRDSSTDTQYF. The DNA for the CDR3 is TGTGCCAGCAGACGGGACAGTAGCACAGATACGCAGTATTTT.

The V call is TRBV10-1, the J call TRBJ2-3, with D uncertain. This CDR3 has 15 residues. Germline V lookup: CDR1 WNHNN, CDR2 SYGVQD (reference sequence). Between the trimmed V and J ends, which lost 1 base and 6 bases, there was a span of 14 bases. CDR3 bases: TGCGCCAGCAGTGAGTTAAGGCAGGTCGGCGATACGCAGTATTTT. As protein: CASSELRQVGDTQYF.

The CDR3 region has the DNA TGTGCCAGCAGCCGGGACTTCACCGGGGAGCTGTTTTTT. It yields the protein CASSRDFTGELFF. This chain links TRBV11-3 with TRBJ2-2; tentatively, D is TRBD2 (6 bases). CDR3 length: 13 amino acids. Germline V CDR1 and CDR2: SGHNT, YENEEA. V dropped 5 bases and J dropped 4 bases, with 8 bases sitting between them.

The chain has TRBV2 and TRBJ2-7; tentative D call: TRBD1 (5 bases). In germline, CDR1 is SNHLY, CDR2 FYNNEI. V was cut by 6 bases and J by 2 bases, with 17 bases left in between. The CDR3 runs to 15 residues. This chain's CDR3 is CASSPIQGATYEQYF. DNA of the CDR3: TGTGCCAGCAGCCCCATCCAGGGCGCTACCTACGAGCAGTACTTC.

The V and J genes are TRBV29-1 and TRBJ2-3; 10 positions match TRBD1. V shed 6 bases, J shed 7 bases, and the junction held 13 bases outside the gene matches. The CDR3 has 15 residues. Germline V gives CDR1 SQVTM, CDR2 ANQGSEA. CDR3 sequence: CSVVPGQGSIYTQYF. CDR3 sequence (DNA): TGCAGCGTCGTACCGGGACAGGGGTCCATTTATACGCAGTATTTT.

The chain uses TRBV6-5 and TRBJ2-4; 9 nucleotides align to TRBD1. V trimming: 6 bases; J trimming: 6 bases; junction bases outside the gene matches: 6. CDR1 MNHEY and CDR2 SVGAGI come from the germline V gene. The CDR3 spans 14 residues. The CDR3 reads CASRPTGGPNIQYF. For the CDR3, the DNA is TGTGCCAGCAGGCCGACAGGGGGGCCAAACATTCAGTACTTC.

This chain uses TRBV2 with TRBJ2-7; 10 nucleotides agree with TRBD1. Trimming took 7 bases from V and 2 from J; bases not matched to a gene: 5. The CDR3 extends over 14 amino acids. Germline values: CDR1 SNHLY, CDR2 FYNNEI. The DNA for the CDR3 is TGTGCCAGCATTCCCGGGACAGGGGCCTACGAGCAGTACTTC. This translates into CASIPGTGAYEQYF.

V and J are TRBV5-6 and TRBJ2-3, with 13 bases fitting TRBD2. The germline gives CDR1 SGHDT, CDR2 YYEEEE. CDR3 length equals 15 residues. The V gene end was trimmed by 4 bases and the J gene end by 6 bases; junction bases not matched to a gene: 5. CDR3 in amino acids: CASSRTSGGYDTQYF. For the CDR3, the DNA is TGTGCCAGCAGCCGGACTAGCGGGGGTTACGATACGCAGTATTTT. Using reference TRBV5-6 and TRBJ2-3 for the parts outside the CDR3, the full variable domain is DAGVTQSPTHLIKTRGQQVTLRCSPKSGHDTVSWYQQALGQGPQFIFQYYEEEERQRGNFPDRFSGHQFPNYSSELNVNALLLGDSALYLCASSRTSGGYDTQYFGPGTRLTVL.

This rearrangement joins TRBV2 to TRBJ2-7, with a possible D match to TRBD1 (6 bases). The CDR3 loop spans 14 amino acids. V lost 6 bases and J lost 5, with 17 bases in between. The germline V gene encodes CDR1 SNHLY and CDR2 FYNNEI. CDR3 nucleotides: TGTGCCAGCAGGGATCAGGGGCGTACCCACGAGCAGTACTTC. Translating gives CASRDQGRTHEQYF.

V usage is TRBV5-1 and J usage is TRBJ1-2, with D possibly being TRBD1 (5 bases). The V end was cut by 4 bases, the J end by 6 bases, with 16 bases between. The CDR3 covers 14 residues. The germline V gene has CDR1 SGHRS and CDR2 YFSETQ. The CDR3 protein is CASSRADSADGYTF. Here the CDR3 DNA reads TGCGCCAGCAGCAGAGCTGACAGCGCTGATGGCTACACCTTC.

A single count supports this clone. CDR3: CASSLDRGLSSGANVLTF. CDR3 nucleotide sequence: TGTGCCAGCAGCTTGGACAGGGGTTTGTCCTCTGGGGCCAACGTCCTGACTTTC. This chain joins TRBV13 and TRBJ2-6, with 9 bases lining up with TRBD1. CDR1 and CDR2 (germline): PRHDT, FYEKMQ (reference sequence). With V trimmed by 3 bases and J by 0 bases, 6 bases remained unmatched. The CDR3 consists of 18 residues.

The V and J genes are TRBV5-1 and TRBJ1-3; TRBD1 agrees at 9 bases. V was clipped by 3 bases and J by 5 bases; unmatched bases: 12. The CDR3 length is 17 residues. Germline CDR1 reads SGHRS; CDR2 reads YFSETQ. The CDR3, as DNA: TGCGCCAGCAGCTCGGTTGGGCCTGGACAGGGGAGAAACACCATATATTTT. Translation: CASSSVGPGQGRNTIYF. The variable domain in full, with the rest retrieved from reference TRBV5-1 and TRBJ1-3, is KAGVTQTPRYLIKTRGQQVTLSCSPISGHRSVSWYQQTPGQGLQFLFEYFSETQRNKGNFPGRFSGRQFSNSRSEMNVSTLELGDSALYLCASSSVGPGQGRNTIYFGEGSWLTVV.

This rearrangement joins TRBV6-5 to TRBJ2-1; D is uncertain. The CDR3 runs to 14 residues. CDR1 and CDR2 (germline): MNHEY, SVGAGI. V lost 2 bases, J lost 5 bases, and 10 bases lay in between. The chain's CDR3 is CASSYGVRDNEQFF. The CDR3 DNA is TGTGCCAGCAGTTACGGTGTCCGCGACAATGAGCAGTTCTTC.